The subject of this entry is one TCR beta chain. Its antigen specificity is not known. No base-level quality is on record; no much larger clone is a single base apart. The library was made by the immunoSEQ multiplex PCR assay. DNA from the cultured and isolated CD4+ T cells underwent TCR beta CDR3 sequencing. Turning to the authors' computational methods: Non-productive TCR sequences were discarded, and reads were trimmed to the CDR3 region, with only CDR3s of 7 or more amino acids retained. Antigen-specific clonotypes were identified with the MANAFEST web app by comparing expansion in peptide wells against reference cultures. To be called positive, a clone needed expansion at FDR<0.05 compared with the reference and with all other wells, an odds ratio greater than 5, and a frequency greater than 0.1% in two replicate wells. A clonotype was called cross-reactive if it was significantly expanded both in SARS-CoV-2 spike wells and in at least one common cold coronavirus spike condition. CDR3 similarity was assessed by Levenshtein distance with the stringdist R package, and unrooted trees were built with ape in R 3.6.1. Not all clones reach the TCRdb copy of this immuneACCESS table, which keeps in-frame sequences only. Checked studies attribute under half of the gap to unresolved V genes and leave the rest unexplained. V, J and clone size are taken as reported in that table, and D and trimming were inferred from the DNA itself. This sample is represented by roughly 63,000 clones; approximately 78% of them were singletons. The biggest ten clones account for roughly 2% of the sample.

The CDR3 goes from the cysteine to the valine over 16 residues. This entry keeps only the CDR3 DNA: 48 bases, framed from base 1. In the ViraFEST assay, PBMC were stimulated with viral peptide pools, and TCR sequencing was then used to find antigen-specific CD4+ T cell clonotypes based on their expansion. After less than 13 days of culture, CD4+ T cells were isolated with the EasySep CD4+ T cell isolation kit. Each participant got two doses of an mRNA SARS-CoV-2 vaccine, either BNT162b2 or mRNA-1273. The absence of prior SARS-CoV-2 infection in healthy vaccine recipients was confirmed by negative nucleocapsid antibodies before and after vaccination. About 2.1 million PBMC per well were cultured in IMDM with 5% human AB serum, around 10 IU/ml IL-2 and gentamicin, plus 10 ug/ml peptides. Half of the culture medium was replaced with fresh IL-2-containing medium on days 3 and 7. Unless noted otherwise, every peptide stimulation condition was cultured in triplicate wells. PBMC were separated from whole blood using Ficoll-Paque Plus gradient centrifugation and were then either cryopreserved at -140C or used fresh. The overlapping peptide pools covered the spike proteins of SARS-CoV-2 and of the common cold coronaviruses HCoV-NL63, HCoV-OC43 and HCoV-229E. The QIAamp micro DNA kit was used to extract genomic DNA from the cultured CD4+ T cells.

This entry comes from a study of vaccination effects on CD4 cells after COVID-19 (dated by TCRdb to 2022 to 2024). Notes on the research overall: Across the study, the median time from the second dose to post-vaccine sampling was 72 days (range 14 to 241). SARS-CoV-2 spike-specific CD4+ TCR repertoires from before and after mRNA vaccination were compared in COVID-19 convalescent patients and in infection-naive vaccine recipients. The full study included some eleven COVID-19 convalescent patients and a handful of SARS-CoV-2-naive healthy vaccine recipients. The Oncomine TCR Beta short-read assay on an Illumina iSeq 100 was used to sequence cultures from other donors in the study.

Points the paper makes about the study in general: Only a small number of convalescent patients were included, and no early post-infection timepoints were available, which limited the study. Marked clonal contraction was observed in both infection-induced and vaccine-induced clones at late post-vaccination timepoints, consistent with waning T cell responses. In healthy vaccine recipients, vaccine-induced clones were almost all SARS-CoV-2 mono-reactive, with only 1 of 255 cross-reactive with common cold coronaviruses.

The origin of this receptor is a human donor who received a COVID-19 vaccine. The sample in question was CD4+ T cells from PBMCs cultured with HCoV-OC43 spike peptides, obtained after COVID-19 vaccination. The sample's cell subset or site label, in plain terms: HCoV-OC43 spike overlapping peptide pool stimulation. The rearranged chain carries TRBV21-1 and TRBJ2-7; TRBD1 is the table's D call, not checked against the DNA. TRBV21-1 is classified as a pseudogene. For the CDR3, the sequence is CASSKASTWANYEQYV. The DNA sequence is given as TGTGCCAGCAGCAAAGCTTCGACCTGGGCCAACTACGAGCAGTACGTC.